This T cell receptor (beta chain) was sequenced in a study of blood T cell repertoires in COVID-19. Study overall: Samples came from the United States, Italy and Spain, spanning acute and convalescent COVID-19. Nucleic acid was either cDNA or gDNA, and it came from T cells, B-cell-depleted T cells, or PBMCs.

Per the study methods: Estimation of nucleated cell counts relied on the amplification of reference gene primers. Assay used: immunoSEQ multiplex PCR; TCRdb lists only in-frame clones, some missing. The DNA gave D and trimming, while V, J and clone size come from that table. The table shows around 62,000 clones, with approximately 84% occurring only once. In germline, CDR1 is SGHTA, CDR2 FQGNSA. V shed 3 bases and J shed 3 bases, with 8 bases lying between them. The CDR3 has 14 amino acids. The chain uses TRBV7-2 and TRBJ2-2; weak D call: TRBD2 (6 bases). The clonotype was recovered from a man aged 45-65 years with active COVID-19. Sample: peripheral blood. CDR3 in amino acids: CASSLAGHTGELFF. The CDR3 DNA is TGTGCCAGCAGCTTGGCGGGACACACCGGGGAGCTGTTTTTT.